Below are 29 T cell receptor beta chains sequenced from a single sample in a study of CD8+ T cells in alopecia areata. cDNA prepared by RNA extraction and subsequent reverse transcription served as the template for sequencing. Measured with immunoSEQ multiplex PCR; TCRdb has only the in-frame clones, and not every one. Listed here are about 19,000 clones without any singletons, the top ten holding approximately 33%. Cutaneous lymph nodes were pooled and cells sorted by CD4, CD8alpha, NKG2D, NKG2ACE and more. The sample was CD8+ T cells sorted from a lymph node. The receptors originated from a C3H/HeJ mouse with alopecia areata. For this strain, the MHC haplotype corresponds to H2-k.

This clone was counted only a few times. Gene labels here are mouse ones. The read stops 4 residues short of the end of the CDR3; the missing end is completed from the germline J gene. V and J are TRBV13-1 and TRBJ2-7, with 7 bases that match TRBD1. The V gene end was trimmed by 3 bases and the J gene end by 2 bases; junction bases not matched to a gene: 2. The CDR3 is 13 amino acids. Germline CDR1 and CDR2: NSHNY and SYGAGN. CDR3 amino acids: CASSADRAYEQYF. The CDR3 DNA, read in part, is TGTGCCAGCAGTGCCGACAGGGCCTAT.

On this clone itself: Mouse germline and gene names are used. The sequenced CDR3 bases are TGTGCCAGCAGTATTTTCTGGGGGAAAAACACCGGG. Translating gives CASSIFWGKNTG. The entire CDR3 reads CASSIFWGKNTGQLYF. V usage is TRBV19 and J usage is TRBJ2-2; 7 bases line up with TRBD2. Read sequence stops 4 residues before the CDR3 end, and the germline J gene provides the missing end. The CDR3 has 16 amino acids. Per germline, CDR1 FNHDT and CDR2 SITEND (reference sequence). The V gene end was trimmed by 2 bases and the J gene end by 1 base; junction bases not matched to a gene: 5.

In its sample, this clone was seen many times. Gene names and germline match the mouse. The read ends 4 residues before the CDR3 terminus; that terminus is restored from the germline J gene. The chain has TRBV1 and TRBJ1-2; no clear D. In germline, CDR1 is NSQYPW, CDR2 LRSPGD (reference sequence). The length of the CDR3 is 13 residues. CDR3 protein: CTCSAAGEADYTF. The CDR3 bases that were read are TGCACCTGCAGTGCAGCTGGGGAAGCC.

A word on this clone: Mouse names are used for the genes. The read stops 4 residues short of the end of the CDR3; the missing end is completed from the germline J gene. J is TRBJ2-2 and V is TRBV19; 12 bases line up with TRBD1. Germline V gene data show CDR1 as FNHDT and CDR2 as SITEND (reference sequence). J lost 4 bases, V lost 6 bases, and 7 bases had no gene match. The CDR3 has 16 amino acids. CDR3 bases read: TGTGCCAGCACCCGCGGGACAGGGGGCGGCACCGGG. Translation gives CASTRGTGGGTG. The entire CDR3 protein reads CASTRGTGGGTGQLYF.

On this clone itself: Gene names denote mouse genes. The chain's CDR3 is CASSFTRRVNQDTQYF. The CDR3 bases that were read are TGTGCCAGCAGTTTCACCCGCAGGGTTAACCAAGAC. The chain joins TRBV14 to TRBJ2-5; D may be TRBD1 (5 bases). The read halts 4 residues ahead of the CDR3 end, with the missing end drawn from the germline J gene. The CDR3 spans 16 residues. Trimming took 1 base from V and 0 from J, leaving 12 bases between them. Germline values: CDR1 SGHDT, CDR2 FRDEAV.

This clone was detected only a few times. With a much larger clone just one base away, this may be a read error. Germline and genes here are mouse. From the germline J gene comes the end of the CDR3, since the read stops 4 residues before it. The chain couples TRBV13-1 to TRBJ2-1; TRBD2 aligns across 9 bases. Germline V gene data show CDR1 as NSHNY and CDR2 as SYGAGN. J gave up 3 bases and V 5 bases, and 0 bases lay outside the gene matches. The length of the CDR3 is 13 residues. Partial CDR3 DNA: TGTGCCAGCAGGGACTGGGGCTATGCT. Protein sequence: CASRDWGYA. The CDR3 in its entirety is CASRDWGYAEQFF.

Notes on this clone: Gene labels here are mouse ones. The covered CDR3 bases are TGCACCTGCAGTGCAGACAGGGGAGAT. This translates into CTCSADRGD. From start to end, the CDR3 is CTCSADRGDEQYF. The chain joins TRBV1 to TRBJ2-7; D might be TRBD1 (6 bases). The read falls 4 residues short of the CDR3 end, and the missing part is taken from the germline J gene. The germline gives CDR1 NSQYPW, CDR2 LRSPGD (reference sequence). This CDR3 spans 13 amino acids.

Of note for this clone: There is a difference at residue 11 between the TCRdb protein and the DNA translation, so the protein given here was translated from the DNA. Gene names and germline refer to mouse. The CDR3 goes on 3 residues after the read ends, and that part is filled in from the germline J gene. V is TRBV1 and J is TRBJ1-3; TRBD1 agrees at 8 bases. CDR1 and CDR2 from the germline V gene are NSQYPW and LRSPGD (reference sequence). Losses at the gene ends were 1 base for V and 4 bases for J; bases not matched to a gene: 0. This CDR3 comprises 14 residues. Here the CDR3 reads CTCSAGDRGNTLYF. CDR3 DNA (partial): TGCACCTGCAGTGCAGGGGACAGGGGAAATACG.

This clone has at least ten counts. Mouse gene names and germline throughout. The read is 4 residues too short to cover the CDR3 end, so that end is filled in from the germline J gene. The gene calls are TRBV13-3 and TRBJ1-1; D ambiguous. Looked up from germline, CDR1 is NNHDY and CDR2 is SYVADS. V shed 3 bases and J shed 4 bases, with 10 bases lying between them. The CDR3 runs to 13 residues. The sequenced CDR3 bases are TGTGCCAGCAGTGCTTGGGGTGGCACA. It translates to CASSAWGGT. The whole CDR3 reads CASSAWGGTEVFF.

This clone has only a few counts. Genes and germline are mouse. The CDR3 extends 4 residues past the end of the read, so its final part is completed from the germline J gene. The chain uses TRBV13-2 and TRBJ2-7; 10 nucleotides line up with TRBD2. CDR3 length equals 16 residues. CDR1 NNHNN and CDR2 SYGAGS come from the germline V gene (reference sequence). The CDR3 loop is CASGDAPGLGPYEQYF. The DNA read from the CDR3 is TGTGCCAGCGGTGATGCTCCGGGACTGGGGCCTTAT.

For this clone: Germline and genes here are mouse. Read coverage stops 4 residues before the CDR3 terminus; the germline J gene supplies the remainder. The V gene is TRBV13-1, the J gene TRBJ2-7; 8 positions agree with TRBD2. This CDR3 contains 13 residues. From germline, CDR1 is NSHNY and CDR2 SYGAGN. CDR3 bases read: TGTGCCAGCAGTGATGCTGGGGGGCAT. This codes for CASSDAGGH. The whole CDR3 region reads CASSDAGGHEQYF.

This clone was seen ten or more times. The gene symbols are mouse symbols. The CDR3 sequence is CASSRDWGSGAETLYF. The DNA read from the CDR3 is TGTGCCAGCAGTCGGGACTGGGGGTCTGGTGCAGAA. The J gene is TRBJ2-3, the V gene TRBV13-3; TRBD2 aligns across 11 bases. The CDR3 end lies 4 residues beyond the end of the read and is filled in from the germline J gene. The CDR3 contains 16 residues. The germline CDR1 and CDR2 sequences are NNHDY and SYVADS. V shed 4 bases and J 1 base; nucleotides not matched to a gene: 5.

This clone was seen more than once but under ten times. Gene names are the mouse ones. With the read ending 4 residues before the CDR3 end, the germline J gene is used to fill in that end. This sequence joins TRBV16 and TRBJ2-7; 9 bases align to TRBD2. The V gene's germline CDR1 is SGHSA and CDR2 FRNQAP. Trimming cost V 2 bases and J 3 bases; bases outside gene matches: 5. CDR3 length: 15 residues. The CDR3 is CASSLMGGRFYEQYF. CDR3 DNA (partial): TGTGCAAGCAGCTTAATGGGGGGGCGCTTCTAT.

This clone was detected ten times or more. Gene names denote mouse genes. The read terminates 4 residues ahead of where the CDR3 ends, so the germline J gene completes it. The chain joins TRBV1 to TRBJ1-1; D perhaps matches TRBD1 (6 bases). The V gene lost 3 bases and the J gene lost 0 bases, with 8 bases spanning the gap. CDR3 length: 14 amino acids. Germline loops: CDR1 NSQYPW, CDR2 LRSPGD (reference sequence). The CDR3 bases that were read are TGCACCTGCAGTGCGGCAGGGGAGAACACA. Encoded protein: CTCSAAGENT. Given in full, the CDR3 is CTCSAAGENTEVFF.

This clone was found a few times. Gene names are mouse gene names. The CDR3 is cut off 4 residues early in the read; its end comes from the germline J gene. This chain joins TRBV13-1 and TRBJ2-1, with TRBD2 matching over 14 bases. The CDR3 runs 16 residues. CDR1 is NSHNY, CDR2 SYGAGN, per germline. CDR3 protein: CASKGTGGARWAEQFF. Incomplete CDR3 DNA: TGTGCCAGCAAAGGGACTGGGGGGGCGCGTTGGGCT.

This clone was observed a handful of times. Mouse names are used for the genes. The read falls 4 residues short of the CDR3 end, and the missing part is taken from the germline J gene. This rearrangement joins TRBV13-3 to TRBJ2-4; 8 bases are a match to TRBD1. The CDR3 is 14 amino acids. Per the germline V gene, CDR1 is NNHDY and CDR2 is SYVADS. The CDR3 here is CASSDRGRGNTLYF. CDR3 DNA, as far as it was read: TGTGCCAGCAGTGACAGGGGGCGCGGGAAC.

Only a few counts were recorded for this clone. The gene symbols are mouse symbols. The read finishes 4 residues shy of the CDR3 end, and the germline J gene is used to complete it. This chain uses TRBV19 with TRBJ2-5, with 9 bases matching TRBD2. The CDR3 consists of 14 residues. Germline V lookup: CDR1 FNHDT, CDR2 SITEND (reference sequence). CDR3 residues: CASSILGGRDTQYF. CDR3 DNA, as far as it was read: TGTGCCAGCAGTATACTGGGGGGGAGAGAC.

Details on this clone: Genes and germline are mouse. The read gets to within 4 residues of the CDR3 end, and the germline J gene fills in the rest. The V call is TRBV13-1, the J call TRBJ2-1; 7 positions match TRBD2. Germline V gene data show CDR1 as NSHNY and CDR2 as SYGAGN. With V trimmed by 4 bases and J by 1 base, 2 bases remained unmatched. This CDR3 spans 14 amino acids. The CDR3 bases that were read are TGTGCCAGCAGTATGGACTGGAACTATGCT. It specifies CASSMDWNYA. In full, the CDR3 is CASSMDWNYAEQFF.

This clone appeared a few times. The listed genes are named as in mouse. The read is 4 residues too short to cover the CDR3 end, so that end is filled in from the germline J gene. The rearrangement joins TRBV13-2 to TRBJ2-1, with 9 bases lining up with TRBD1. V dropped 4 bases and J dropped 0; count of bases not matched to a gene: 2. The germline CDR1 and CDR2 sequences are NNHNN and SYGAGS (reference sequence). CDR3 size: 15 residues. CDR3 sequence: CASGRQGGNYAEQFF. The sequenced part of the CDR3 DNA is TGTGCCAGCGGTCGACAGGGGGGTAACTATGCT.

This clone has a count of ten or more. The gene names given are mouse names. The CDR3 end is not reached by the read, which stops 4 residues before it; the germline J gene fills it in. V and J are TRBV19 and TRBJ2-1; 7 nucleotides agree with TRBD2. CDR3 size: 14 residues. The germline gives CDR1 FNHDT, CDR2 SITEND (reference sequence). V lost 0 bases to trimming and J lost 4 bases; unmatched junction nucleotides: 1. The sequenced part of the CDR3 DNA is TGTGCCAGCAGTATAGCTGGGGGTTATGCT. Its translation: CASSIAGGYA. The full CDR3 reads CASSIAGGYAEQFF.

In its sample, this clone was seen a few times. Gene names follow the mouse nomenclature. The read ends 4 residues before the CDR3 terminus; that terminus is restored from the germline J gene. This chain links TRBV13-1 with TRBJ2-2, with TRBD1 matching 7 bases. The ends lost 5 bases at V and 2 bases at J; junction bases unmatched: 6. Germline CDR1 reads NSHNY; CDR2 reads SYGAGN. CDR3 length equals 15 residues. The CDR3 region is CASRHRGGNTGQLYF. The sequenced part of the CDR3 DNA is TGTGCCAGCAGGCACAGGGGAGGGAACACCGGG.

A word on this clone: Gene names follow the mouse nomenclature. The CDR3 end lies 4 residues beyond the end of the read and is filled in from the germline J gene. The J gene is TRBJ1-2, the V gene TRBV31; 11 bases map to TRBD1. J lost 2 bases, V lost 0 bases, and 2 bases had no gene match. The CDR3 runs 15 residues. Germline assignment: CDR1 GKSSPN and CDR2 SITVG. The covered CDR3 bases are TGTGCCTGGAGTCTAGGGACAGGGGGTAACTCC. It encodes CAWSLGTGGNS. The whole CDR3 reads CAWSLGTGGNSDYTF.

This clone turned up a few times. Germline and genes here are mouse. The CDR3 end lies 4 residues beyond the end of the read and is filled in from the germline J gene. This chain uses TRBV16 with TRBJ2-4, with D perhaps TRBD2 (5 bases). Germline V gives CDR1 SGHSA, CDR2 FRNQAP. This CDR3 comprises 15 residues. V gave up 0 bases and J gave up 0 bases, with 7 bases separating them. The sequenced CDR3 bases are TGTGCAAGCAGCTTAGATTGGGGAAGTCAAAAC. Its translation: CASSLDWGSQN. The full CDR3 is CASSLDWGSQNTLYF.

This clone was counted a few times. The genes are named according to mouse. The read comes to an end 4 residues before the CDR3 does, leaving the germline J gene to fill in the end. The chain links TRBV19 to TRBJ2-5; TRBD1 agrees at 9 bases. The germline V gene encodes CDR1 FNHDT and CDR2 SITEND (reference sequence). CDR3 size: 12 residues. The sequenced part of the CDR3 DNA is TGTGCCAGCAGACAGGGGGCCGAC. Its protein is CASRQGAD. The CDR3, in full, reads CASRQGADTQYF.

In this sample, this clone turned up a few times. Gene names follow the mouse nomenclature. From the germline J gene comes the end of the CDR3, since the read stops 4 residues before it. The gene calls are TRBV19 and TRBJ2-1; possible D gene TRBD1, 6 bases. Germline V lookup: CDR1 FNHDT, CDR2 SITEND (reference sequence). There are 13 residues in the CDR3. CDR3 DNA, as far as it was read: TGTGCCAGCAGTAAGACAGGAGGGGCT. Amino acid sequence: CASSKTGGA. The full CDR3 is CASSKTGGAEQFF.

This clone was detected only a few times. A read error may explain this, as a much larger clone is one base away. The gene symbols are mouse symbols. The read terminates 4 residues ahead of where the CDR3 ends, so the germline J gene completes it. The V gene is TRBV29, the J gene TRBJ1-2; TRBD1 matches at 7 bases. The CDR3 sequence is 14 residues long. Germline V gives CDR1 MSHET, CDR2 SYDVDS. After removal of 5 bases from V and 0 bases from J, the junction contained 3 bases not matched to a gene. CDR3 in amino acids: CASSIGTANSDYTF. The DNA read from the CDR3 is TGTGCTAGCAGTATCGGGACAGCAAACTCC.

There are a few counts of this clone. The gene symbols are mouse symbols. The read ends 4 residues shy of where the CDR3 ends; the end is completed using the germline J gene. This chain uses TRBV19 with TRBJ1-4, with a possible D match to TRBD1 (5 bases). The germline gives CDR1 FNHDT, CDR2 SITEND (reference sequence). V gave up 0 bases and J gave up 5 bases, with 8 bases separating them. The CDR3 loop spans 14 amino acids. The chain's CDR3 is CASSIATENERLFF. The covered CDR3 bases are TGTGCCAGCAGTATAGCGACAGAAAACGAA.

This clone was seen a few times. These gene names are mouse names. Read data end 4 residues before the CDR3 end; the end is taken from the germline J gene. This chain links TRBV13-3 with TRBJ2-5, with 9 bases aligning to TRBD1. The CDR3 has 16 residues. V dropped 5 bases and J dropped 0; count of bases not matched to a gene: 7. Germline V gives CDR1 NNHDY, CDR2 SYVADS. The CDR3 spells CASRAGTGINQDTQYF. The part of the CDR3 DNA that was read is TGTGCCAGCAGGGCCGGGACAGGGATTAACCAAGAC.

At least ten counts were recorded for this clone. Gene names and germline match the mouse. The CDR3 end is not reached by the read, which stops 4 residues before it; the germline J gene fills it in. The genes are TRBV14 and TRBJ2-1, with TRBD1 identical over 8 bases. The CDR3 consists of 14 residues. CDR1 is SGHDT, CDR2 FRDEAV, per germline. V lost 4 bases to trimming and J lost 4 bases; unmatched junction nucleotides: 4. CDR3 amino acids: CASSPTGDYAEQFF. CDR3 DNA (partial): TGTGCCAGCAGTCCGACAGGGGATTATGCT.